The 18 T cell receptor beta chains in this list originate from one sample, sequenced in a study of cytomegalovirus exposure and HLA in healthy donors. With 60 Vbeta and 13 Jbeta primers, the PCR was carried out. The protocol was immunoSEQ multiplex PCR, while the TCRdb copy is restricted to in-frame clones and leaves out a portion. The sample lists roughly 190,000 clones, about an eighth occurring once. The source material was PBMCs. Every receptor here comes from a man aged 50 to 60 in good health and CMV-seropositive.

The chain couples TRBV27 to TRBJ2-3, with D uncertain. V was pared by 5 bases and J by 11 bases, with 20 bases between. From germline, CDR1 is MNHEY and CDR2 SMNVEV (reference sequence). This CDR3 spans 14 amino acids. CDR3 sequence reads: CASSHQALSLEQYF. CDR3 bases: TGTGCCAGCAGTCATCAGGCCCTCTCCTTGGAGCAGTATTTT.

The V gene is TRBV7-9, the J gene TRBJ1-6, with 11 bases lining up with TRBD1. With 0 bases clipped from V and 9 bases from J, the junction kept 4 bases outside the gene matches. Looked up from germline, CDR1 is SEHNR and CDR2 is FQNEAQ (reference sequence). This CDR3 region has 16 residues. The DNA for the CDR3 is TGTGCCAGCAGCTTAGCAACCGGGACAGGGGGTTCACCCCTCCACTTT. It translates to CASSLATGTGGSPLHF.

This rearrangement joins TRBV7-9 to TRBJ2-1; 9 positions match TRBD1. The J segment lost 7 bases and the V segment lost 0 bases, leaving 7 bases of the junction unmatched. Germline assignment: CDR1 SEHNR and CDR2 FQNEAQ (reference sequence). The CDR3 is 16 residues long. CDR3 bases: TGTGCCAGCAGCTTAGCGCTAGGGACAGGGCGAAATGAGCAGTTCTTC. Translated: CASSLALGTGRNEQFF.

This clone was observed a few times. This chain connects TRBV7-3 to TRBJ2-1, with TRBD2 matching 11 bases. Germline values: CDR1 SGHTA, CDR2 FQGTGA. The CDR3 is made up of 15 amino acids. J gave up 5 bases and V 2 bases, and 2 bases lay outside the gene matches. As DNA, the CDR3 is TGTGCCAGCAGCTTACGACTAGCGGGGAACAATGAGCAGTTCTTC. Encoded protein: CASSLRLAGNNEQFF.

This clone was seen a few times. The chain uses TRBV6-5 and TRBJ2-7, with 10 nucleotides matching TRBD1. The J segment lost 0 bases and the V segment lost 2 bases, leaving 1 base of the junction unmatched. Looked up from germline, CDR1 is MNHEY and CDR2 is SVGAGI. The CDR3 length is 15 residues. CDR3 nucleotides: TGTGCCAGCAGTTACAGGGACAGGGGCTCCTACGAGCAGTACTTC. This sequence encodes CASSYRDRGSYEQYF.

The chain combines TRBV5-6 with TRBJ2-2; 7 bases agree with TRBD1. CDR1 is SGHDT and CDR2 is YYEEEE in the germline V gene. Trimming at V came to 3 bases and at J to 4 bases, leaving 9 bases not matched to a gene. The CDR3 is 16 residues long. The CDR3 loop reads CASSWTTGEITGELFF. CDR3 bases: TGTGCCAGCAGCTGGACAACAGGGGAGATCACCGGGGAGCTGTTTTTT.

This clone was seen a few times. The rearrangement uses TRBV7-2 and TRBJ1-4; D might be TRBD1 (6 bases). CDR3 size: 17 residues. Germline loops: CDR1 SGHTA, CDR2 FQGNSA. Trimming shortened V by 0 bases and J by 5 bases, and 16 bases separated the two germline ends. The CDR3, as DNA: TGTGCCAGCAGCTTAGCCCCCGGACAGCTAGAGAATGAAAAACTGTTTTTT. Translated, it gives CASSLAPGQLENEKLFF. Combining the CDR3 with reference TRBV7-2 and TRBJ1-4 gives the whole variable domain GAGVSQSPSNKVTEKGKDVELRCDPISGHTALYWYRQSLGQGLEFLIYFQGNSAPDKSGLPSDRFSAERTGGSVSTLTIQRTQQEDSAVYLCASSLAPGQLENEKLFFGSGTQLSVL.

This clone has just a few counts. The chain recombines TRBV25-1 with TRBJ2-7; 9 nucleotides line up with TRBD1. After removal of 4 bases from V and 6 bases from J, the junction contained 10 bases not matched to a gene. The CDR3 loop spans 15 amino acids. Germline CDR1 is MGHDK and CDR2 is SYGVNS. CDR3 in amino acids: CASSAGTGMRAEQYF. The CDR3 DNA follows: TGTGCCAGCAGTGCCGGGACAGGGATGAGGGCCGAGCAGTACTTC.

This clone was seen more than once but under ten times. CDR3 residues: CAWSGTGVRETQYF. Written as DNA, the CDR3 is TGTGCCTGGAGTGGGACAGGGGTTCGAGAGACCCAGTACTTC. This chain joins TRBV30 and TRBJ2-5; TRBD1 agrees at 9 bases. The CDR3 is 14 residues long. Germline trimming cut 1 base from V and 4 bases from J; bases unmatched to any gene: 4. In germline, CDR1 is GTSNPN, CDR2 SVGIG (reference sequence).

This rearrangement joins TRBV6-5 to TRBJ1-4, with D possibly TRBD1 on 6 matching bases. The V end lost 6 bases, the J end lost 5 bases, and 16 bases lay between the germline ends. Germline CDR1 is MNHEY and CDR2 is SVGAGI. CDR3 length equals 15 residues. In DNA, the CDR3 is TGTGCCAGCAGCTCCCGAGGGGGACGAAATGAAAAACTGTTTTTT. It yields the protein CASSSRGGRNEKLFF.

V is TRBV7-2 and J is TRBJ2-2; D is perhaps TRBD1 (6 bases). V was shortened by 3 bases and J by 4 bases, with 12 bases between the two germline ends. This CDR3 is built from 15 residues. Germline-derived CDR1 and CDR2 are SGHTA and FQGNSA. The CDR3 DNA follows: TGTGCCAGCAGCTTTCCAAGGACAGTCACCGGGGAGCTGTTTTTT. Translation gives CASSFPRTVTGELFF.

The V call is TRBV9, the J call TRBJ2-3; TRBD2 matches at 8 bases. Germline CDR1 is SGDLS and CDR2 is YYNGEE. J lost 10 bases, V lost 4 bases, and 5 bases had no gene match. The CDR3 runs to 12 residues. CDR3 nucleotides: TGTGCCAGCAGCCTCAGCGGGGGCGCGCAGTATTTT. It is translated as CASSLSGGAQYF.

This chain joins TRBV9 and TRBJ2-3; 7 bases match TRBD1. The CDR3 is 15 residues long. Per the germline V gene, CDR1 is SGDLS and CDR2 is YYNGEE. V dropped 3 bases and J dropped 0; count of bases not matched to a gene: 4. The CDR3 protein is CASSARQGSTDTQYF. The CDR3 bases are TGTGCCAGCAGCGCTCGACAGGGTAGCACAGATACGCAGTATTTT.

This clone was counted a few times. The chain carries TRBV6-5 and TRBJ1-3; TRBD1 matches at 7 bases. The trim removed 6 bases at V and 1 base at J, leaving 6 bases unmatched. This CDR3 comprises 15 residues. Germline CDR1 is MNHEY and CDR2 is SVGAGI. CDR3 loop: CASSSDRASGNTIYF. In nucleotides, the CDR3 is TGTGCCAGCAGCTCCGACAGGGCGTCTGGAAACACCATATATTTT.

The rearrangement uses TRBV30 and TRBJ1-4, with 9 bases fitting TRBD1. The CDR3 length is 13 residues. Germline V gene data show CDR1 as GTSNPN and CDR2 as SVGIG (reference sequence). V gave up 3 bases and J gave up 10 bases; unmatched junction bases: 6. The CDR3 is CAWSTGTGTKLFF. In DNA form, the CDR3 reads TGTGCCTGGAGCACCGGGACAGGGACAAAACTGTTTTTT.

This chain connects TRBV9 to TRBJ2-1; possible D gene TRBD2, 6 bases. Germline V CDR1 and CDR2: SGDLS, YYNGEE. Trimming removed 4 bases at V and 11 bases at J, with 22 bases between. The CDR3 is 15 amino acids. CDR3 bases: TGTGCCAGCAGCCCAACCGGGACTCCACGGTTAAAGCAGTTCTTC. It translates to CASSPTGTPRLKQFF.

This chain uses TRBV9 with TRBJ1-6; TRBD1 is a possible D gene (5 bases). Trimming took 4 bases from V and 8 from J, leaving 19 bases between them. This CDR3 has 16 residues. The germline V gene encodes CDR1 SGDLS and CDR2 YYNGEE. This CDR3 reads CASSPGSGGRDSPLHF. The CDR3 nucleotides read TGTGCCAGCAGCCCCGGGTCGGGGGGAAGGGATTCACCCCTCCACTTT.

The chain uses TRBV18 and TRBJ1-5; 8 bases are shared with TRBD1. Losses at the gene ends were 3 bases for V and 5 bases for J; bases not matched to a gene: 3. CDR1 and CDR2 (germline): KGHSH, LQKENI. This CDR3 comprises 14 residues. The CDR3 region is CASSPGTGHQPQHF. In DNA form, the CDR3 reads TGTGCCAGCTCACCTGGGACAGGCCATCAGCCCCAGCATTTT.